The 20 T cell receptor beta chains in this list originate from one sample, sequenced in a study of T cells in Graves' hyperthyroidism and ophthalmopathy. The investigators amplified TCR beta CDR3 regions from RNA transcripts. RT-PCR in the first round (using the HTBI primer set) targeted the TCR CDR3. TCRdb independently ran MiXCR on the multiplex PCR reads; one entry per CDR3 protein. The table has about half a million distinct CDR3 sequences, approximately 25% seen once; the top ten hold about 11%. Sequencing was done on a sample of blood. The receptors were gathered from a woman in her twenties or thirties with Graves' ophthalmopathy.

This clonotype was recorded many times. Written as DNA, the CDR3 is TGTGCCAGCTCACCTCTGGGACCTGGTGGCTACACCTTC. Translating gives CASSPLGPGGYTF. This chain connects TRBV18 to TRBJ1-2; D is possibly TRBD1 (5 bases). There are 13 residues in the CDR3. Trimming stripped 3 bases from V and 7 bases from J, with 12 bases between. Germline CDR1 is KGHSH and CDR2 is LQKENI.

This clonotype was seen at least ten times. The rearrangement uses TRBV29-1 and TRBJ2-5; D gene unclear. Germline assignment: CDR1 SQVTM and CDR2 ANQGSEA. V dropped 2 bases and J dropped 5 bases, with 3 bases sitting between them. The CDR3 length is 10 residues. The CDR3 reads CSVEWETQYF. The CDR3 DNA follows: TGCAGCGTTGAATGGGAGACCCAGTACTTC.

V and J are TRBV20-1 and TRBJ1-5; 8 bases fit TRBD1. This CDR3 has 16 residues. The ends lost 6 bases at V and 1 base at J; junction bases unmatched: 11. Per the germline V gene, CDR1 is DFQATT and CDR2 is SNEGSKA (reference sequence). Written as DNA, the CDR3 is TGCAGTGCCGGACCTACAGGGGGTATGAGCAATCAGCCCCAGCATTTT. The encoded protein is CSAGPTGGMSNQPQHF.

The chain carries TRBV12-3 or TRBV12-4 and TRBJ2-7, with TRBD2 matching over 11 bases. V was pared by 3 bases and J by 0 bases, with 7 bases of the junction left unmatched. This CDR3 spans 17 amino acids. The CDR3 here is CASSFSGTSGSSYEQYF. The CDR3 DNA sequence: TGTGCCAGCAGTTTCTCCGGGACTAGCGGAAGCTCCTACGAGCAGTACTTC.

The chain uses TRBV6-1 and TRBJ1-1; D not certain. The germline CDR1 and CDR2 sequences are MNHNS and SASEGT. This CDR3 has 14 residues. Trimming took 5 bases from V and 3 from J, leaving 13 bases between them. CDR3 in DNA: TGTGCCAGCAGTAGGGAGCGTGGGCACACTGAAGCTTTCTTT. This gives the protein CASSRERGHTEAFF.

Only a few counts were recorded for this clonotype. The V call is TRBV19, the J call TRBJ2-2; tentative D call: TRBD1 (6 bases). The V gene lost 1 base and the J gene lost 8 bases, with 11 bases spanning the gap. The CDR3 loop spans 14 amino acids. Germline loops: CDR1 LNHDA, CDR2 SQIVND (reference sequence). The CDR3 region is CASSIGQVPGELFF. CDR3 in DNA: TGTGCCAGTAGTATAGGACAGGTGCCAGGGGAGCTGTTTTTT.

This clonotype showed up just a few times. As the CDR3 is not closed by the conserved phenylalanine or tryptophan, this likely results from a read error. No DNA is shown, since the ends of the CDR3 on it are uncertain; the CDR3 is the one TCRdb lists. The genes are TRBV28 and TRBJ1-3; whether TRBD1, the table's D call, matches the DNA was not checked. The CDR3 is 15 residues long, counting both termini. Germline values: CDR1 MDHEN, CDR2 SYDVKM. This CDR3 reads CASSTIGQGLGDKEV.

This clonotype was seen ten or more times. This sequence joins TRBV9 and TRBJ2-6; TRBD1 matches 10 bases. This CDR3 contains 18 residues. V shed 1 base, J shed 1 base, and the junction held 5 bases outside the gene matches. Germline values: CDR1 SGDLS, CDR2 YYNGEE. CDR3 DNA sequence: TGTGCCAGCAGCGTACCCCGGGACAGGGGTTCTGGGGCCAACGTCCTGACTTTC. Its protein product is CASSVPRDRGSGANVLTF.

The table lists this clonotype with many counts. The chain carries TRBV7-2 and TRBJ1-1; D is unclear. The V end was cut by 1 base, the J end by 1 base, with 10 bases between. The CDR3 consists of 15 residues. Germline CDR1 reads SGHTA; CDR2 reads FQGNSA. The CDR3, as DNA: TGTGCCAGCAGCTTAGTTCACCTATGGAACACTGAAGCTTTCTTT. It specifies CASSLVHLWNTEAFF. Full variable domain (missing parts from reference TRBV7-2 and TRBJ1-1): GAGVSQSPSNKVTEKGKDVELRCDPISGHTALYWYRQSLGQGLEFLIYFQGNSAPDKSGLPSDRFSAERTGGSVSTLTIQRTQQEDSAVYLCASSLVHLWNTEAFFGQGTRLTVV.

In this sample, this clonotype turned up many times. The chain employs TRBV6-1 and TRBJ2-5, with TRBD1 identical over 8 bases. Germline CDR1 is MNHNS and CDR2 is SASEGT. V gave up 5 bases and J gave up 0 bases; unmatched junction bases: 2. The CDR3 has 14 residues. The CDR3 spells CASSRTGYQETQYF. As DNA, the CDR3 is TGTGCCAGCAGTCGGACAGGGTACCAAGAGACCCAGTACTTC.

The table lists this clonotype with many counts. V gene TRBV3-1 combines with J gene TRBJ2-5; possibly TRBD2 for D (7 bases). Trimming shortened V by 6 bases and J by 1 base, and 15 bases separated the two germline ends. The germline V gene encodes CDR1 LGHDT and CDR2 YNNKEL (reference sequence). This CDR3 has 15 residues. In DNA form, the CDR3 reads TGTGCCAGCAGGGAAGGGGGAGGGCCCCAAGAGACCCAGTACTTC. It specifies CASREGGGPQETQYF.

The table lists this clonotype with a few counts. V is TRBV7-6 and J is TRBJ2-7; D is ambiguous. CDR1 and CDR2 from the germline V gene are SGHVS and FNYEAQ. This CDR3 has 16 residues. The ends were cut back, 5 bases at V and 3 bases at J, with 20 bases in the middle. The CDR3 region has the DNA TGTGCCAGCAGCCCCTACTCTGATGGCGTTAGCTACGAGCAGTACTTC. As protein: CASSPYSDGVSYEQYF.

This clonotype was picked up many times. V and J are TRBV3-1 and TRBJ1-1; 7 bases fit TRBD1. The V gene's germline CDR1 is LGHDT and CDR2 YNNKEL (reference sequence). CDR3 size: 13 residues. V shed 5 bases, J shed 7 bases, and the junction held 7 bases outside the gene matches. Written as DNA, the CDR3 is TGTGCCAGCAGCTACCGGGACAGTATTGAAGCTTTCTTT. Translation: CASSYRDSIEAFF. The whole variable domain, remainder taken from reference TRBV3-1 and TRBJ1-1, is DTAVSQTPKYLVTQMGNDKSIKCEQNLGHDTMYWYKQDSKKFLKIMFSYNNKELIINETVPNRFSPKSPDKAHLNLHINSLELGDSAVYFCASSYRDSIEAFFGQGTRLTVV.

In its sample, this clonotype was seen many times. The J gene is TRBJ1-3, the V gene TRBV2; D not certain. Trimming took 7 bases from V and 0 from J, leaving 10 bases between them. The CDR3 covers 14 residues. Per the germline V gene, CDR1 is SNHLY and CDR2 is FYNNEI. This CDR3 is CASNLRFSGNTIYF. CDR3 sequence (DNA): TGTGCCAGCAACCTCAGGTTCTCTGGAAACACCATATATTTT.

In its sample, this clonotype was seen many times. The chain recombines TRBV12-3 or TRBV12-4 with TRBJ2-2, with D possibly called TRBD1 or TRBD2 (5 bases each). The CDR3 is made up of 14 amino acids. V dropped 6 bases and J dropped 0 bases, with 8 bases sitting between them. The CDR3 DNA follows: TGTGCCAGCAGCTTGGGGGCGAACACCGGGGAGCTGTTTTTT. It specifies CASSLGANTGELFF.

This clonotype was observed many times. J is TRBJ1-2 and V is TRBV28; D gene uncertain. Trimming shortened V by 5 bases and J by 7 bases, and 8 bases separated the two germline ends. CDR1 and CDR2 from the germline V gene are MDHEN and SYDVKM. The CDR3 has 11 residues. The CDR3 spells CASSPLSGYTF. DNA of the CDR3: TGTGCCAGCAGTCCTCTCTCTGGCTACACCTTC.

The rearrangement joins TRBV20-1 to TRBJ1-2; D is possibly TRBD1 (5 bases). V was clipped by 3 bases and J by 8 bases, with 16 bases between them. This CDR3 has 13 residues. Per the germline V gene, CDR1 is DFQATT and CDR2 is SNEGSKA (reference sequence). For the CDR3, the DNA is TGCAGTGCTAGGCTGGTAGGGGCAGGGGGCTACACCTTC. Protein sequence: CSARLVGAGGYTF.

V gene TRBV20-1 combines with J gene TRBJ1-4; TRBD1 might be the D (5 bases). Germline-derived CDR1 and CDR2 are DFQATT and SNEGSKA (reference sequence). Trimming cost V 3 bases and J 4 bases, with 9 bases left between them. CDR3 length: 13 residues. The CDR3 is CSARRGNNEKLFF. The DNA of the CDR3 is TGCAGTGCTAGGAGGGGTAATAATGAAAAACTGTTTTTT.

The table lists this clonotype with many counts. The chain carries TRBV19 and TRBJ2-2; D is tentatively TRBD1 or TRBD2 (5 bases each). Germline V gives CDR1 LNHDA, CDR2 SQIVND (reference sequence). The CDR3 sequence is 13 residues long. V dropped 3 bases and J dropped 3 bases, with 5 bases sitting between them. CDR3 amino acids: CASSMGDTGELFF. The CDR3 region has the DNA TGTGCCAGTAGTATGGGGGACACCGGGGAGCTGTTTTTT.

CDR3 DNA: TGTGCCAGCAGCTTCGCTAGATGGACTGAAGCTTTCTTT. Protein sequence: CASSFARWTEAFF. This sequence joins TRBV11-2 and TRBJ1-1; no clear D gene. The V gene's germline CDR1 is SGHAT and CDR2 FQNNGV. The CDR3 contains 13 residues. The V end was cut by 3 bases, the J end by 5 bases, with 10 bases between.